The 5 T cell receptor beta chains below were found in one sample sequenced in a study of cytomegalovirus exposure and HLA in healthy donors (TCRdb year 2017). The library was generated by the immunoSEQ multiplex PCR assay. The multiplex PCR relied on a mix of 60 forward primers for TCR Vbeta segments and 13 reverse primers for TCR Jbeta segments. The table comes from immuneACCESS by way of TCRdb, which keeps in-frame sequences with V and J called. Part of the clones is missing from these tables; in studies checked, under half for an unresolved V gene and the rest for unknown reasons. The table for this sample lists over 200,000 clones; about 80% of them were counted only once. The ten largest clones represent nearly 6% of the sample. Sequenced sample: PBMCs. The source is a man aged 35 to 55 in good health and CMV-seropositive.

The chain couples TRBV5-1 to TRBJ2-3, with TRBD2 as a possible D gene (6 bases). The CDR3 sequence is 15 residues long. Trimming took off 2 bases at V and 0 bases at J, with 10 bases between the two ends. Germline CDR1 SGHRS, CDR2 YFSETQ. CDR3 sequence: CASSFRLGSTDTQYF. Written as DNA, the CDR3 is TGCGCCAGCAGCTTCCGACTAGGTAGCACAGATACGCAGTATTTT. The full variable domain, completed using reference TRBV5-1 and TRBJ2-3, is KAGVTQTPRYLIKTRGQQVTLSCSPISGHRSVSWYQQTPGQGLQFLFEYFSETQRNKGNFPGRFSGRQFSNSRSEMNVSTLELGDSALYLCASSFRLGSTDTQYFGPGTRLTVL.

The rearrangement joins TRBV19 to TRBJ1-5, with 10 bases aligning to TRBD1. Germline lookup yields CDR1 LNHDA and CDR2 SQIVND (reference sequence). Trimming took 8 bases from V and 7 from J; bases not matched to a gene: 5. The CDR3 runs to 13 residues. The CDR3 is CASGDRGGQPQHF. In DNA, the CDR3 is TGTGCCAGTGGGGACAGGGGTGGACAGCCCCAGCATTTT.

The CDR3 DNA sequence: TGTGCCAGCAGTTTAAAGAGGGGGCAAGTCTATGGCTACACCTTC. Its protein product is CASSLKRGQVYGYTF. The J gene is TRBJ1-2, the V gene TRBV27; TRBD1 aligns across 7 bases. Per germline, CDR1 MNHEY and CDR2 SMNVEV (reference sequence). V lost 2 bases and J lost 4; bases outside the gene matches: 7. The CDR3 covers 15 residues.

The rearrangement uses TRBV19 and TRBJ2-2; weak D call: TRBD1 (6 bases). This CDR3 is 13 amino acids long. V was cut by 11 bases and J by 4 bases, with 14 bases left in between. From germline, CDR1 is LNHDA and CDR2 SQIVND (reference sequence). The CDR3 here is CAGRGRGTGELFF. The CDR3 nucleotides read TGTGCCGGCCGCGGCAGGGGCACCGGGGAGCTGTTTTTT.

The rearrangement links TRBV27 to TRBJ2-7; no firm D call. V was trimmed by 2 bases and J by 7 bases, leaving 12 bases between them. Germline assignment: CDR1 MNHEY and CDR2 SMNVEV (reference sequence). There are 13 residues in the CDR3. The CDR3 bases are TGTGCCAGCAGTTTAAGGTCTAGAGGTGAGCAGTACTTC. This codes for CASSLRSRGEQYF.